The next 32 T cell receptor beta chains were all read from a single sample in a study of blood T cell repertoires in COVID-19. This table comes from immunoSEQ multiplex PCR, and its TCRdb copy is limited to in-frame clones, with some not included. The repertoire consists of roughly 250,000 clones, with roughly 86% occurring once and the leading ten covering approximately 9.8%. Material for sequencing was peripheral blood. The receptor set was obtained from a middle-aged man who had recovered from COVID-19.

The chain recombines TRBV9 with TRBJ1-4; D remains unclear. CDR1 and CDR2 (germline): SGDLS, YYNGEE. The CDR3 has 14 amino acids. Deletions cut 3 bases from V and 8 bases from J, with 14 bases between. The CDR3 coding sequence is TGTGCCAGCAGCGACGACATAGGAAAAGAAAAACTGTTTTTT. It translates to CASSDDIGKEKLFF.

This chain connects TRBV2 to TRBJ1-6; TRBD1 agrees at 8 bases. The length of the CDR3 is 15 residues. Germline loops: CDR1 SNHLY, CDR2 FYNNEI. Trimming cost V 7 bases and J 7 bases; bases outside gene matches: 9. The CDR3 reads CASTPDRARNSPLHF. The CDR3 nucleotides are TGTGCCAGCACCCCGGACAGGGCCCGAAATTCACCCCTCCACTTT. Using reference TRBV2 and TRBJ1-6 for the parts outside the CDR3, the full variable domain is EPEVTQTPSHQVTQMGQEVILRCVPISNHLYFYWYRQILGQKVEFLVSFYNNEISEKSEIFDDQFSVERPDGSNFTLKIRSTKLEDSAMYFCASTPDRARNSPLHFGNGTRLTVT.

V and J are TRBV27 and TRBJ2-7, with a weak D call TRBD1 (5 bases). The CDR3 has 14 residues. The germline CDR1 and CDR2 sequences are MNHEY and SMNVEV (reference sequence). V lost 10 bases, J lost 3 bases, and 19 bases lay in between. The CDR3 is CANVTLGAVYEQYF. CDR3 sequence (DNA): TGTGCCAACGTAACGCTTGGGGCGGTCTACGAGCAGTACTTC.

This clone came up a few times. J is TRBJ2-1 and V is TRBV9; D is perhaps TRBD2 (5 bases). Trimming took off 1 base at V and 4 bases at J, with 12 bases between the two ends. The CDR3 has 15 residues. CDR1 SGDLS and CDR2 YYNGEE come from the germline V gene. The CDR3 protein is CASSVYSSGYNEQFF. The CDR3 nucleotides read TGTGCCAGCAGCGTATACAGCTCGGGATACAATGAGCAGTTCTTC.

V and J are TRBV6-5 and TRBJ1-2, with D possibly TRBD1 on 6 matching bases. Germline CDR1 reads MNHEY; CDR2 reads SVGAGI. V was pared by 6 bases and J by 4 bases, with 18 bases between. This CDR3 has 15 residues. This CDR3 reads CASSLTSGGGYGYTF. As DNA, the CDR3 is TGTGCCAGCAGCCTAACAAGTGGGGGCGGCTATGGCTACACCTTC.

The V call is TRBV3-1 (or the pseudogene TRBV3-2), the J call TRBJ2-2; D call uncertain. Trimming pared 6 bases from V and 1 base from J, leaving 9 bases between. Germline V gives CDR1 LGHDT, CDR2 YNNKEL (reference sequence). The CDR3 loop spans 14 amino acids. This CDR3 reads CASRFSRNTGELFF. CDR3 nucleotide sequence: TGTGCCAGCAGGTTTAGCAGGAACACCGGGGAGCTGTTTTTT.

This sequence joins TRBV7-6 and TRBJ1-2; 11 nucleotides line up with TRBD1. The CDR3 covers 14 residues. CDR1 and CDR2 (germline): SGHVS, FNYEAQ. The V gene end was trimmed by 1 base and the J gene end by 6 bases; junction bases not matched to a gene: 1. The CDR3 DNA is TGTGCCAGCAGCTTAGGGACAGGGGGCGATGGCTACACCTTC. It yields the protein CASSLGTGGDGYTF.

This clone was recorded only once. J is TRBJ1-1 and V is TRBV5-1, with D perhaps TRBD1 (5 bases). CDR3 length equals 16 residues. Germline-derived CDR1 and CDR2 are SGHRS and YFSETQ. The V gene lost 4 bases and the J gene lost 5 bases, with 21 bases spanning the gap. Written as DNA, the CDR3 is TGCGCCAGCAGCCCATGGCTCGGGGGGAGAGGGACTGAAGCTTTCTTT. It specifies CASSPWLGGRGTEAFF.

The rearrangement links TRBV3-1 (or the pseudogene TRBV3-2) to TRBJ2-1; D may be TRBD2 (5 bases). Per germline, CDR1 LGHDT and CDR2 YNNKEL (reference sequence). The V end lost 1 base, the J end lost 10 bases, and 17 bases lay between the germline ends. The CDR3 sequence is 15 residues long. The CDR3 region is CASSQAAGSRREQFF. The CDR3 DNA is TGTGCCAGCAGCCAAGCGGCAGGTTCTAGGAGGGAGCAGTTCTTC.

The CDR3 nucleotides are TGCAGCCTCGGAGCGGGGGGAGATACGCAGTATTTT. It encodes CSLGAGGDTQYF. The chain links TRBV29-1 to TRBJ2-3; 9 bases line up with TRBD2. The CDR3 totals 12 residues. J gave up 5 bases and V 8 bases, and 5 bases lay outside the gene matches. CDR1 SQVTM and CDR2 ANQGSEA come from the germline V gene.

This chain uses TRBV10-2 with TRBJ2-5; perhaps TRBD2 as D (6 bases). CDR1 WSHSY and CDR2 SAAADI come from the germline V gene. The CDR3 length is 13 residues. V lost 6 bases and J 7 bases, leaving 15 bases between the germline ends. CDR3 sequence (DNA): TGCGCCAGCAGAAGAGGGACTCGAAGGACCCAGTACTTC. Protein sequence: CASRRGTRRTQYF.

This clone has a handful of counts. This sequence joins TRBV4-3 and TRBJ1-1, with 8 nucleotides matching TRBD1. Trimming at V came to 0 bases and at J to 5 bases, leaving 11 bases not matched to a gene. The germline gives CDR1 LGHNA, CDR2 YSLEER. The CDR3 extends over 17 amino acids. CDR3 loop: CASSQDPPGGVRTEAFF. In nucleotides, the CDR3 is TGCGCCAGCAGCCAAGATCCTCCAGGGGGCGTGAGAACTGAAGCTTTCTTT.

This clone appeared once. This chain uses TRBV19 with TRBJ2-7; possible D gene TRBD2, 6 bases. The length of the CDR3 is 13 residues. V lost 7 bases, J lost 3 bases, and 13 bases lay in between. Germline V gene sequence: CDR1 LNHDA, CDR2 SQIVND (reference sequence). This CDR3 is CASTPPGVYEQYF. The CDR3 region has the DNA TGTGCCAGTACTCCTCCGGGGGTCTACGAGCAGTACTTC.

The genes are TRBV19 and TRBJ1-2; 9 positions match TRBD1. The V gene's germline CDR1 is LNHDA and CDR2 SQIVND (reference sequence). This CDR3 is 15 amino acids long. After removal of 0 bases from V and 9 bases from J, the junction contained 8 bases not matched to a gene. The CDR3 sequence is CASSIDWGTGKSYTF. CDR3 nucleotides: TGTGCCAGTAGTATAGATTGGGGGACAGGGAAGAGCTACACCTTC.

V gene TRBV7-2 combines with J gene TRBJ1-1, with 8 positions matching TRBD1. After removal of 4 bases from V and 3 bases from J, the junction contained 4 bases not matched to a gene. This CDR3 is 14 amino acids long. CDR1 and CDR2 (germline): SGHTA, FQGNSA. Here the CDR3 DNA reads TGTGCCAGCAGCTCCCGACAGGGGTACACTGAAGCTTTCTTT. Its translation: CASSSRQGYTEAFF.

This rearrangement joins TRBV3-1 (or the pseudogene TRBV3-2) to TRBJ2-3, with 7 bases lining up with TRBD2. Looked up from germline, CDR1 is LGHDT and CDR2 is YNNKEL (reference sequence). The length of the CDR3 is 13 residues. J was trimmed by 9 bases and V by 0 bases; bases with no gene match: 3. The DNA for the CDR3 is TGTGCCAGCAGCCAAGATCCCGGGGGGACGCAGTATTTT. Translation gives CASSQDPGGTQYF.

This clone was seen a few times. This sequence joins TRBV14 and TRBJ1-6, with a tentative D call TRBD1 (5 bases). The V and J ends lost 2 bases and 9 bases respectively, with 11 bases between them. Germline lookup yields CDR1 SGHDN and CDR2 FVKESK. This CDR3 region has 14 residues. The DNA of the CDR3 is TGTGCCAGCAGCCAACCAGGGTGGCTTTCACCCCTCCACTTT. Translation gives CASSQPGWLSPLHF. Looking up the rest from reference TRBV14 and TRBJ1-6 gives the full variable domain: EAGVTQFPSHSVIEKGQTVTLRCDPISGHDNLYWYRRVMGKEIKFLLHFVKESKQDESGMPNNRFLAERTGGTYSTLKVQPAELEDSGVYFCASSQPGWLSPLHFGNGTRLTVT.

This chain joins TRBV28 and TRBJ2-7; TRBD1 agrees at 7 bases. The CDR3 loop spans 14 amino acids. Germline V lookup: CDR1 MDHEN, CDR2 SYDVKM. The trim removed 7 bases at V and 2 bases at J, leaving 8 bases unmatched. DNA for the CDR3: TGTGCCAGCACGGGTACAGGGGCCCCCTACGAGCAGTACTTC. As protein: CASTGTGAPYEQYF.

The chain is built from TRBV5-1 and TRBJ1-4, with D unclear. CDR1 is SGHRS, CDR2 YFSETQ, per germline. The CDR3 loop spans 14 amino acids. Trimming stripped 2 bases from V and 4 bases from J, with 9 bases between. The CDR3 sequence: CASSLQLLNEKLFF. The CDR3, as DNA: TGCGCCAGCAGCTTACAGTTGCTTAATGAAAAACTGTTTTTT.

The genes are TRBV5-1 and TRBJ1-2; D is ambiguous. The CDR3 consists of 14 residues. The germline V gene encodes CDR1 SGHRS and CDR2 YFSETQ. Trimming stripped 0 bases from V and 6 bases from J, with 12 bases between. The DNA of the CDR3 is TGCGCCAGCAGCTTGGCCATGGGTCAGGATGGCTACACCTTC. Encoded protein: CASSLAMGQDGYTF. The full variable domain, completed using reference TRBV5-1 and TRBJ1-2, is KAGVTQTPRYLIKTRGQQVTLSCSPISGHRSVSWYQQTPGQGLQFLFEYFSETQRNKGNFPGRFSGRQFSNSRSEMNVSTLELGDSALYLCASSLAMGQDGYTFGSGTRLTVV.

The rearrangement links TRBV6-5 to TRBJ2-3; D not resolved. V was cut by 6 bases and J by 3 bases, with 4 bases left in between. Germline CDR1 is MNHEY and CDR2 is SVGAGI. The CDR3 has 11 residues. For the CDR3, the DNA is TGTGCCAGCAGCCAGACAGATACGCAGTATTTT. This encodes CASSQTDTQYF.

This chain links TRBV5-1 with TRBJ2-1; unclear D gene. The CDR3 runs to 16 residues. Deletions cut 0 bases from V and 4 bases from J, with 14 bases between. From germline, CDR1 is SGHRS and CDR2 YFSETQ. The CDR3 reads CASSLAGAERYNEQFF. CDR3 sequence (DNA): TGCGCCAGCAGCTTGGCCGGAGCAGAACGGTACAATGAGCAGTTCTTC.

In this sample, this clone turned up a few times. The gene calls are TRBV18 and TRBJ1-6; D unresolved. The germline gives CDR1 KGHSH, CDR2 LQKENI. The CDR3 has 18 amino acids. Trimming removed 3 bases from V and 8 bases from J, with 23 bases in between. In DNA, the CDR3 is TGTGCCAGCTCACCTCTGCCCCAGCCGACAAACCCCCATTCACCCCTCCACTTT. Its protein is CASSPLPQPTNPHSPLHF.

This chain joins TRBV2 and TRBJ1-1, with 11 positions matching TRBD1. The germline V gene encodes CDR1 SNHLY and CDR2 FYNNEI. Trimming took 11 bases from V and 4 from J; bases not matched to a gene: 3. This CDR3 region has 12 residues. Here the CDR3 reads CAAGTGGTEAFF. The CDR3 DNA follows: TGTGCCGCAGGGACAGGGGGCACTGAAGCTTTCTTT.

DNA of the CDR3: TGTGCCAGTAGTATAAAGCGGGAGGCGGGGAACAATGAGCAGTTCTTC. Translating it yields CASSIKREAGNNEQFF. This rearrangement joins TRBV19 to TRBJ2-1, with 9 bases lining up with TRBD2. The CDR3 loop spans 16 amino acids. J gave up 5 bases and V 2 bases, and 7 bases lay outside the gene matches. The V gene's germline CDR1 is LNHDA and CDR2 SQIVND (reference sequence). Full variable domain (missing parts from reference TRBV19 and TRBJ2-1): DGGITQSPKYLFRKEGQNVTLSCEQNLNHDAMYWYRQDPGQGLRLIYYSQIVNDFQKGDIAEGYSVSREKKESFPLTVTSAQKNPTAFYLCASSIKREAGNNEQFFGPGTRLTVL.

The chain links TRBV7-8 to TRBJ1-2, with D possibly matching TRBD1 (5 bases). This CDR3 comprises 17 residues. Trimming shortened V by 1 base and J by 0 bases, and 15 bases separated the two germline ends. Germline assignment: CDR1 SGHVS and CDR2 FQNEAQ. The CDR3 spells CASSLGFGGVANYGYTF. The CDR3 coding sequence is TGTGCCAGCAGCTTAGGATTCGGGGGAGTAGCTAACTATGGCTACACCTTC.

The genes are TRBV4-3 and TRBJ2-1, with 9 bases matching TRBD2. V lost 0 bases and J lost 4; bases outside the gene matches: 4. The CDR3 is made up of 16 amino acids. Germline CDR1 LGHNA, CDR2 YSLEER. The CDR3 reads CASSQDTAGGYNEQFF. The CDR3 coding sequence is TGCGCCAGCAGCCAAGATACAGCGGGGGGTTACAATGAGCAGTTCTTC.

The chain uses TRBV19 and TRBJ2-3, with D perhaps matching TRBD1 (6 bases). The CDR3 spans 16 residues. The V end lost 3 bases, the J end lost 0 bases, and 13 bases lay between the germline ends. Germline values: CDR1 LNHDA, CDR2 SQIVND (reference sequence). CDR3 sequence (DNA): TGTGCCAGTAGTATCGGACAGACTCCTAGCACAGATACGCAGTATTTT. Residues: CASSIGQTPSTDTQYF. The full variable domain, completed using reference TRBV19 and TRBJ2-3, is DGGITQSPKYLFRKEGQNVTLSCEQNLNHDAMYWYRQDPGQGLRLIYYSQIVNDFQKGDIAEGYSVSREKKESFPLTVTSAQKNPTAFYLCASSIGQTPSTDTQYFGPGTRLTVL.

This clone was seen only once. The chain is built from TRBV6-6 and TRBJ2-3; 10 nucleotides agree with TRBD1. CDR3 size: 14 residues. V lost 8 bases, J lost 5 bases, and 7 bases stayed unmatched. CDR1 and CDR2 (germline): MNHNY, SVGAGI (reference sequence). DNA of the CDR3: TGTGCCAGCTCCCCCGGGACAGGGGTAGATACGCAGTATTTT. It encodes CASSPGTGVDTQYF.

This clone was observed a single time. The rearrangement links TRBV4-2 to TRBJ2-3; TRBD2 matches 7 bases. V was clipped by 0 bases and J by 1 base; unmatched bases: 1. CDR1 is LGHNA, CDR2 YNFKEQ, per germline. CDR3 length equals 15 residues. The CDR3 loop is CASSQDLAGTDTQYF. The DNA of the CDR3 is TGTGCCAGCAGCCAAGATCTAGCGGGCACAGATACGCAGTATTTT.

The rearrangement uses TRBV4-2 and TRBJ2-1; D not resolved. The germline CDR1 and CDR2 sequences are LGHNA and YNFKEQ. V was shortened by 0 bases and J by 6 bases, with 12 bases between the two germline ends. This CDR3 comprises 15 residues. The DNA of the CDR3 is TGTGCCAGCAGCCAAGATAGAATAACCGGCAATGAGCAGTTCTTC. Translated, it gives CASSQDRITGNEQFF.

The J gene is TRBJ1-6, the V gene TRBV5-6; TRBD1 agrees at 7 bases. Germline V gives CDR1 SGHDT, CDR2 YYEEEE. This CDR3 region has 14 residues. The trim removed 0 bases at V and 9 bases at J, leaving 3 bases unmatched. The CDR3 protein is CASSLEGAASPLHF. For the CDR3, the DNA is TGTGCCAGCAGCTTGGAGGGGGCGGCTTCACCCCTCCACTTT.